This entry lists 17 T cell receptor beta chains sequenced from one sample in a study of OX40 agonist ivuxolimab in advanced cancers. Libraries were prepared through the immunoSEQ multiplex PCR assay. TCRdb carries this immuneACCESS record with in-frame sequences only. Its versions omit some clonotypes, under half of them owing to an unresolved V gene in the studies checked, with the rest unexplained. The sample profile shows about 68,000 clones; about 90% of them were found once. The ten largest clonotypes hold about 0.3% of the sample. The sequenced sample was CD4+ or CD8+ T cells sorted from blood, obtained in a trial of the OX40 agonist ivuxolimab. These receptors all stem from an adult with an advanced solid tumor such as melanoma, head and neck, liver or kidney cancer.

The CDR3 protein is CASSPPGFGYTF. The CDR3 coding sequence is TGCGCCAGCAGCCCACCAGGGTTTGGCTACACCTTC. The gene calls are TRBV4-1 and TRBJ1-2; tentatively, D is TRBD1 (5 bases). Germline lookup yields CDR1 MGHRA and CDR2 YSYEKL. The CDR3 totals 12 residues. V lost 4 bases and J lost 7, with 10 bases in between.

The rearrangement links TRBV9 to TRBJ2-1; 10 positions agree with TRBD1. The V gene end was trimmed by 1 base and the J gene end by 6 bases; junction bases not matched to a gene: 7. The V gene's germline CDR1 is SGDLS and CDR2 YYNGEE. This CDR3 region has 16 residues. CDR3: CASSVLRQGAPNEQFF. In DNA form, the CDR3 reads TGTGCCAGCAGCGTACTTAGACAGGGGGCACCCAATGAGCAGTTCTTC.

This chain joins TRBV15 and TRBJ2-5; TRBD1 matches at 12 bases. Germline V lookup: CDR1 LNHNV, CDR2 YYDKDF (reference sequence). With V trimmed by 3 bases and J by 5 bases, 10 bases remained unmatched. The CDR3 is 17 residues long. The CDR3 DNA reads as TGTGCCACCAGCAGCGAACCGGGACAGGGGGCGTGGGAGACCCAGTACTTC. It is translated as CATSSEPGQGAWETQYF.

This clone was picked up one time. The V call is TRBV15, the J call TRBJ2-7; the D is unclear. CDR1 and CDR2 (germline): LNHNV, YYDKDF (reference sequence). Trimming removed 0 bases from V and 1 base from J, with 16 bases in between. The CDR3 loop spans 17 amino acids. CDR3 residues: CATSRDAGPLFSYEQYF. The CDR3 coding sequence is TGTGCCACCAGCAGAGATGCCGGGCCGCTTTTTTCCTACGAGCAGTACTTC. Full variable domain (outside the CDR3, taken from reference TRBV15 and TRBJ2-7): DAMVIQNPRYQVTQFGKPVTLSCSQTLNHNVMYWYQQKSSQAPKLLFHYYDKDFNNEADTPDNFQSRRPNTSFCFLDIRSPGLGDTAMYLCATSRDAGPLFSYEQYFGPGTRLTVT.

This rearrangement joins TRBV10-2 to TRBJ2-7, with 7 bases matching TRBD1. V lost 6 bases and J lost 5; bases outside the gene matches: 1. There are 11 residues in the CDR3. From germline, CDR1 is WSHSY and CDR2 SAAADI. CDR3 DNA sequence: TGCGCCAGCAGACAGGGGAACGAGCAGTACTTC. It yields the protein CASRQGNEQYF.

This clone was seen only a few times. The gene calls are TRBV5-4 and TRBJ2-1, with D possibly called TRBD1 or TRBD2 (6 bases each). The CDR3 contains 14 residues. Trimming removed 4 bases at V and 3 bases at J, with 11 bases between. Germline CDR1 SGHNT, CDR2 YYREEE (reference sequence). As DNA, the CDR3 is TGTGCCAGCAGCAGGGGGGCAGACTACAATGAGCAGTTCTTC. Amino acids: CASSRGADYNEQFF.

The genes are TRBV6-1 and TRBJ1-2; 8 bases match TRBD1. CDR1 and CDR2 (germline): MNHNS, SASEGT. CDR3 size: 14 residues. V gave up 6 bases and J gave up 4 bases; unmatched junction bases: 7. The CDR3: CASRPRGRGYGYTF. The CDR3 DNA sequence: TGTGCCAGCAGACCCAGGGGGCGAGGCTATGGCTACACCTTC.

This clone was seen a handful of times. The gene calls are TRBV29-1 and TRBJ1-1; TRBD1 matches 9 bases. Germline values: CDR1 SQVTM, CDR2 ANQGSEA. V dropped 4 bases and J dropped 5; count of bases not matched to a gene: 8. This CDR3 has 14 residues. The CDR3 DNA is TGCAGCGTTGGACTACAGGGGGCAAGAACTGAAGCTTTCTTT. This gives the protein CSVGLQGARTEAFF.

The rearrangement joins TRBV18 to TRBJ2-2, with D hard to call. The CDR3 is 17 amino acids. Per germline, CDR1 KGHSH and CDR2 LQKENI. V was trimmed by 2 bases and J by 1 base, leaving 14 bases between them. The CDR3 loop is CASSPGLLGKNTGELFF. Written as DNA, the CDR3 is TGTGCCAGCTCACCAGGGTTGCTGGGGAAGAACACCGGGGAGCTGTTTTTT. The full variable domain, its missing parts supplied by reference TRBV18 and TRBJ2-2, is NAGVMQNPRHLVRRRGQEARLRCSPMKGHSHVYWYRQLPEEGLKFMVYLQKENIIDESGMPKERFSAEFPKEGPSILRIQQVVRGDSAAYFCASSPGLLGKNTGELFFGEGSRLTVL.

The chain joins TRBV9 to TRBJ1-2; 7 positions match TRBD1. CDR3 size: 15 residues. Trimming took 4 bases from V and 5 from J; bases not matched to a gene: 11. Germline-derived CDR1 and CDR2 are SGDLS and YYNGEE. CDR3 sequence: CASSLAQGGLYGYTF. CDR3 coding DNA: TGTGCCAGCAGCCTCGCGCAGGGGGGATTATATGGCTACACCTTC. Full variable domain (remainder filled in from reference TRBV9 and TRBJ1-2): DSGVTQTPKHLITATGQRVTLRCSPRSGDLSVYWYQQSLDQGLQFLIQYYNGEERAKGNILERFSAQQFPDLHSELNLSSLELGDSALYFCASSLAQGGLYGYTFGSGTRLTVV.

This sequence joins TRBV19 and TRBJ2-6, with unresolved D. CDR3 length: 12 residues. The V gene lost 7 bases and the J gene lost 3 bases, with 4 bases spanning the gap. CDR1 and CDR2 (germline): LNHDA, SQIVND (reference sequence). CDR3 in amino acids: CASNGGANVLTF. DNA of the CDR3: TGTGCCAGTAACGGTGGGGCCAACGTCCTGACTTTC.

There are a few counts of this clone. CDR3 DNA: TGTGCCAGCGAAGGGTGGGCTGAAGCTTTCTTT. It is translated as CASEGWAEAFF. The rearrangement joins TRBV28 to TRBJ1-1; no clear D gene. The CDR3 extends over 11 amino acids. Germline CDR1 MDHEN, CDR2 SYDVKM. Trimming cost V 8 bases and J 6 bases, with 10 bases left between them.

This clone was detected only once. The rearrangement joins TRBV29-1 to TRBJ2-1; 7 bases are a match to TRBD1. The V and J ends lost 7 bases and 0 bases, in that order; junction bases with no gene match: 6. Germline loops: CDR1 SQVTM, CDR2 ANQGSEA. The CDR3 runs to 14 residues. The CDR3 loop reads CSAGQDSSYNEQFF. The CDR3 coding sequence is TGCAGCGCCGGACAGGACTCCTCCTACAATGAGCAGTTCTTC.

V usage is TRBV7-2 and J usage is TRBJ1-1; D unresolved. The V end lost 1 base, the J end lost 0 bases, and 6 bases lay between the germline ends. Germline values: CDR1 SGHTA, CDR2 FQGNSA. The CDR3 extends over 14 amino acids. The CDR3 DNA reads TGTGCCAGCAGCTTAGAGGGTTTGAACACTGAAGCTTTCTTT. Its protein is CASSLEGLNTEAFF.

V and J are TRBV12-5 and TRBJ2-1; 16 bases fit TRBD2. The CDR3 is 19 amino acids. J was trimmed by 4 bases and V by 0 bases; bases with no gene match: 6. Germline values: CDR1 LGHNT, CDR2 FRNRAP. This chain's CDR3 is CASGLVGTSGRAGYNEQFF. CDR3 sequence (DNA): TGTGCTAGTGGTTTGGTTGGGACTAGCGGGAGGGCCGGGTACAATGAGCAGTTCTTC.

The rearrangement uses TRBV7-8 and TRBJ2-7; D may be TRBD1 (5 bases). Trimming stripped 1 base from V and 5 bases from J, with 15 bases between. The CDR3 length is 15 residues. Per the germline V gene, CDR1 is SGHVS and CDR2 is FQNEAQ. CDR3: CASSLVWKQAHEQYF. The CDR3 nucleotides are TGTGCCAGCAGCTTAGTATGGAAACAGGCCCACGAGCAGTACTTC.

The chain uses TRBV5-4 and TRBJ2-2; D call uncertain. The CDR3 contains 13 residues. Germline V CDR1 and CDR2: SGHNT, YYREEE (reference sequence). Trimming removed 2 bases at V and 11 bases at J, with 13 bases between. CDR3: CASSFARQPELFF. The CDR3 DNA follows: TGTGCCAGCAGCTTCGCCCGCCAACCAGAGCTGTTTTTT.